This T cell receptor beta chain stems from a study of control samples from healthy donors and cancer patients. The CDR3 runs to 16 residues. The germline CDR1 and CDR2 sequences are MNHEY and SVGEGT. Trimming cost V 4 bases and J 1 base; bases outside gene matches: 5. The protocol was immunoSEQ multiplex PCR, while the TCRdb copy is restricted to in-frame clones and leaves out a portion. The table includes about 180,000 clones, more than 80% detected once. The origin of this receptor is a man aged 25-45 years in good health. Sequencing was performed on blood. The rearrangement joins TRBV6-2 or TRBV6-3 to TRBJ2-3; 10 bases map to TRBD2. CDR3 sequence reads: CASSWTLAGGTDTQYF. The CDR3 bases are TGTGCCAGCAGTTGGACCCTAGCGGGGGGCACAGATACGCAGTATTTT.